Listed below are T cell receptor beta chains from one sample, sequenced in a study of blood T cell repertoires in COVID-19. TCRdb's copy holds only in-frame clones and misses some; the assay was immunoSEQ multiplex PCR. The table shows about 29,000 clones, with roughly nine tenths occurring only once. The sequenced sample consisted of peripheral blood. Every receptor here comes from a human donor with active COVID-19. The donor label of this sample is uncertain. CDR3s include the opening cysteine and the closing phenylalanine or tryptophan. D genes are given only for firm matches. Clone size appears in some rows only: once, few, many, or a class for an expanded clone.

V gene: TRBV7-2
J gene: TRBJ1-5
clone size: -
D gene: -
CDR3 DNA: TGTGCCACCGCCGACAGAGTCAATCAGCCCCAGCATTTT
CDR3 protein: CATADRVNQPQHF

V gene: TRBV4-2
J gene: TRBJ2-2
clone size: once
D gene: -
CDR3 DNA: TGTGCCAGCAGCCAAGACGAGTTCGGGGAGCTGTTTTTT
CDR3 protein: CASSQDEFGELFF

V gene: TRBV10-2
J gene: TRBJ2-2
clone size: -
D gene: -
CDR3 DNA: TGCGCCAGCAGAGAACAGGGATACACCGGGGAGCTGTTTTTT
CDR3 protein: CASREQGYTGELFF

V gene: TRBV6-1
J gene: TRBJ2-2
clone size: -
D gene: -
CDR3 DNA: TGTGCCAGCAGTGAATACTGGGGTAAAGGGGCCGGGGAGCTGTTTTTT
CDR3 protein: CASSEYWGKGAGELFF

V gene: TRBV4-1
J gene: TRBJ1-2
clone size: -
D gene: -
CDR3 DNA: TGCGCCAGCAGCCAAGACCGGGGGGGCGCCTATGGCTACACCTTC
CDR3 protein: CASSQDRGGAYGYTF

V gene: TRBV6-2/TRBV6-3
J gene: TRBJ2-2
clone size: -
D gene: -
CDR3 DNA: TGTGCCAGCAGTTACACACGGGTAAACACCGGGGAGCTGTTTTTT
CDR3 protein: CASSYTRVNTGELFF

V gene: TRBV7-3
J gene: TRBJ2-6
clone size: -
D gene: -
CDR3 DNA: TGTGCCAGCAGCTTAACCGGGTCCTCTGGGGCCAACGTCCTGACTTTC
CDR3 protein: CASSLTGSSGANVLTF

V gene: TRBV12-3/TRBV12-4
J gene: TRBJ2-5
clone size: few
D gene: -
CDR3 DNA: TGTGCCAGCAGGACAGGAGTCACCGAGACCCAGTACTTC
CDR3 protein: CASRTGVTETQYF

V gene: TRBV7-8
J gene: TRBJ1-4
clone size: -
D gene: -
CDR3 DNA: TGTGCCAGCAGCTTGATGGGACAATACGAAAAACTGTTTTTT
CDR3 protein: CASSLMGQYEKLFF

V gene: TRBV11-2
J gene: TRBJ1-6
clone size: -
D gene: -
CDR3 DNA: TGTGCCAGCAGCTTAGACAGATTTTCACCCCTCCACTTT
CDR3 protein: CASSLDRFSPLHF

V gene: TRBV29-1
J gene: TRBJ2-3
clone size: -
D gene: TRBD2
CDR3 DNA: TGCAGCGTTGAAGGGTGGCTAGCGGGGGGCACACGCACAGATACGCAGTATTTT
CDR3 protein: CSVEGWLAGGTRTDTQYF

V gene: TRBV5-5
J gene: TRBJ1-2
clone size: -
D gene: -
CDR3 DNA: TGTGCCAGCAGCACGGAGGGAACTAACTATGGCTACACCTTC
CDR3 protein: CASSTEGTNYGYTF

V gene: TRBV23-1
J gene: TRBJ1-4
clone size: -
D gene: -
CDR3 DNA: TGCGCCAGCAGTCAATCGGCCACTCGGGGGGCCATGCAAGGGACTGTTTTT
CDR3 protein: CASSQSATRGAMQGTVF

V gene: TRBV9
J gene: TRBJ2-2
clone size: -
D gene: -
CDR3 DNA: TGTGCCAGCAGCGTAGGAGGGGGAACCTGGAACACCGGGGAGCTGTTTTTT
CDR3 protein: CASSVGGGTWNTGELFF

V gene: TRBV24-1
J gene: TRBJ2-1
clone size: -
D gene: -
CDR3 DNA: TGTGCCACCAGTGGATCAGGGGCCGTAAATGAGCAGTTCTTC
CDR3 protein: CATSGSGAVNEQFF

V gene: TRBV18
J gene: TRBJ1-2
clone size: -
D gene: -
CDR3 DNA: TGTGCCAGCTCACCAGTTTCAGGGAATGGCTACACCTTC
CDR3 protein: CASSPVSGNGYTF

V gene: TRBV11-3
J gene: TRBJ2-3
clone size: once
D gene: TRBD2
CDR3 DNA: TGTGCCAGCAGCTTCCTCGGGACTAGCGGGAGGGCAGATACGCAGTATTTT
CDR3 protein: CASSFLGTSGRADTQYF

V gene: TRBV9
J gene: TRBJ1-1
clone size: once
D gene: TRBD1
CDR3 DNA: TGTGCCAGCAGCGTGGAGACAGGGATTATGGGCACTGAAGCTTTCTTT
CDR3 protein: CASSVETGIMGTEAFF

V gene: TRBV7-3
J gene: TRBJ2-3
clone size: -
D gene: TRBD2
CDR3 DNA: TGTGCCAGCAGCTCCGGACTAGCGGGGGGGCCTGATACGCAGTATTTT
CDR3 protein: CASSSGLAGGPDTQYF

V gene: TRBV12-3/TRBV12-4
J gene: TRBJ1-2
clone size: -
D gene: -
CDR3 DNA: TGTGCCAGCAGACCGCACAGGGAAGGCTACACCTTC
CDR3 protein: CASRPHREGYTF

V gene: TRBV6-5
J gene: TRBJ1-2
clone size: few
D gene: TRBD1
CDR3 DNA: TGTGCCAGCAGTTCCGTGACAGGGACCTATGGCTACACCTTC
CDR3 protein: CASSSVTGTYGYTF

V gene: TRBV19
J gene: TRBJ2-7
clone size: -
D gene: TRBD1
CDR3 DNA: TGTGCCAGTAGTATGACCGACAGGGGCTACGAGCAGTACTTC
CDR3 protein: CASSMTDRGYEQYF